These 21 T cell receptor beta chains were all obtained from the same sample, sequenced in a study of blood T cell repertoires in COVID-19. Generated by immunoSEQ multiplex PCR, the TCRdb table keeps only in-frame clones and is missing some. Here the sample spans 90,000 to 110,000 clones, 75% to 90% being singletons. Sequencing used peripheral blood. These receptors were obtained from a woman between 50 and 59 years old with acute or convalescent COVID-19.

The CDR3, as DNA: TGTGCCAGTAGGGACAGGGGAGCGTCACCCCTCCACTTT. Translating gives CASRDRGASPLHF. V is TRBV19 and J is TRBJ1-6; 9 bases map to TRBD1. This CDR3 is built from 13 residues. Per the germline V gene, CDR1 is LNHDA and CDR2 is SQIVND (reference sequence). J lost 10 bases, V lost 6 bases, and 4 bases had no gene match.

The chain employs TRBV25-1 and TRBJ1-2; D not certain. Trimming shortened V by 0 bases and J by 2 bases, and 13 bases separated the two germline ends. The germline CDR1 and CDR2 sequences are MGHDK and SYGVNS. The CDR3 spans 16 residues. The CDR3 DNA follows: TGTGCCAGCAGTGAATATAGCGGCCCGGTAAACTATGGCTACACCTTC. This encodes CASSEYSGPVNYGYTF.

This clone was found a few times. This sequence joins TRBV2 and TRBJ2-1; a possible D gene is TRBD1 (6 bases). CDR1 and CDR2 (germline): SNHLY, FYNNEI. V lost 6 bases to trimming and J lost 9 bases, with 15 bases between them. This CDR3 has 13 residues. The chain's CDR3 is CASSLTGTTEQFF. The CDR3 bases are TGTGCCAGCAGCCTTACCGGGACAACTGAGCAGTTCTTC. The full variable domain, with the rest looked up from reference TRBV2 and TRBJ2-1, is EPEVTQTPSHQVTQMGQEVILRCVPISNHLYFYWYRQILGQKVEFLVSFYNNEISEKSEIFDDQFSVERPDGSNFTLKIRSTKLEDSAMYFCASSLTGTTEQFFGPGTRLTVL.

The CDR3 spells CASSYNGYTF. In DNA, the CDR3 is TGTGCCAGCAGTTATAATGGCTACACCTTC. The chain recombines TRBV6-6 with TRBJ1-2; no clear D gene. CDR3 length: 10 amino acids. Trimming cost V 3 bases and J 6 bases, with 2 bases left between them. Germline V lookup: CDR1 MNHNY, CDR2 SVGAGI (reference sequence).

A few counts support this clone. V and J are TRBV24-1 and TRBJ2-1; weak D call: TRBD1 (7 bases). This CDR3 contains 12 residues. The V gene lost 7 bases and the J gene lost 15 bases, with 18 bases spanning the gap. In germline, CDR1 is KGHDR, CDR2 SFDVKD. Written as DNA, the CDR3 is TGTGCCACCAGCCCAGGGGGGCGCGATTGGTTCTTC. Translating gives CATSPGGRDWFF.

This sequence joins TRBV19 and TRBJ1-5; D is perhaps TRBD1 (5 bases). The CDR3 has 17 residues. Germline CDR1 and CDR2: LNHDA and SQIVND (reference sequence). V lost 4 bases and J lost 0, with 16 bases in between. CDR3: CASSTTKRGYSNQPQHF. CDR3 sequence (DNA): TGTGCCAGTAGTACCACCAAACGGGGGTATAGCAATCAGCCCCAGCATTTT.

The V call is TRBV3-1 (or the pseudogene TRBV3-2), the J call TRBJ1-5; D perhaps matches TRBD1 (5 bases). Trimming cost V 3 bases and J 6 bases, with 21 bases left between them. The germline V gene encodes CDR1 LGHDT and CDR2 YNNKEL (reference sequence). The CDR3 has 17 residues. CDR3 protein: CASSQGLIHRGTQPQHF. In DNA, the CDR3 is TGTGCCAGCAGCCAGGGGCTAATCCACAGAGGAACTCAGCCCCAGCATTTT.

A few counts support this clone. The chain combines TRBV12-3 or TRBV12-4 with TRBJ1-5; no clear D. The CDR3 is 13 residues long. V was clipped by 5 bases and J by 3 bases, with 8 bases between them. The CDR3 sequence: CASSGPYNQPQHF. CDR3 sequence (DNA): TGTGCCAGCAGTGGGCCTTACAATCAGCCCCAGCATTTT.

The sample holds one count of this clone. The genes are TRBV7-2 and TRBJ2-1; TRBD2 is a possible D gene (6 bases). The V end lost 3 bases, the J end lost 0 bases, and 12 bases lay between the germline ends. This CDR3 has 16 residues. Germline lookup yields CDR1 SGHTA and CDR2 FQGNSA. CDR3 nucleotide sequence: TGTGCCAGCAGCTTCCGACGGGGGTCCTCCTACAATGAGCAGTTCTTC. Translating it yields CASSFRRGSSYNEQFF.

The chain has TRBV7-8 and TRBJ2-5, with 11 positions matching TRBD2. The CDR3 sequence is 17 residues long. CDR1 and CDR2 from the germline V gene are SGHVS and FQNEAQ. Trimming cost V 6 bases and J 2 bases; bases outside gene matches: 11. The chain's CDR3 is CASRATSGDRFQETQYF. Here the CDR3 DNA reads TGTGCCAGCAGGGCGACTAGCGGGGACCGATTTCAAGAGACCCAGTACTTC. The whole variable domain, remainder taken from reference TRBV7-8 and TRBJ2-5, is GAGVSQSPRYKVAKRGQDVALRCDPISGHVSLFWYQQALGQGPEFLTYFQNEAQLDKSGLPSDRFFAERPEGSVSTLKIQRTQQEDSAVYLCASRATSGDRFQETQYFGPGTRLLVL.

The V and J genes are TRBV7-3 and TRBJ1-1; D uncertain. Trimming left V 5 bases short and J 1 base short, with 11 bases between. Germline V CDR1 and CDR2: SGHTA, FQGTGA. The CDR3 is 14 amino acids. The CDR3 DNA follows: TGTGCCAGCAGCAGTAGTCACGCGAACACTGAAGCTTTCTTT. Its translation is CASSSSHANTEAFF.

This clone was counted a single time. V usage is TRBV5-8 and J usage is TRBJ1-6; D is undetermined. The CDR3 is made up of 14 amino acids. Germline V lookup: CDR1 SGHTS, CDR2 YDEGEE. V gave up 0 bases and J gave up 9 bases, with 10 bases separating them. This chain's CDR3 is CASSLGAFPSPLHF. In DNA form, the CDR3 reads TGTGCCAGCAGCTTGGGAGCTTTCCCTTCACCCCTCCACTTT.

The chain combines TRBV15 with TRBJ2-3; D unresolved. The germline V gene encodes CDR1 LNHNV and CDR2 YYDKDF (reference sequence). V dropped 8 bases and J dropped 3 bases, with 9 bases sitting between them. The CDR3 is made up of 12 amino acids. The CDR3 spells CATRRETDTQYF. In DNA, the CDR3 is TGTGCCACCCGTCGCGAAACAGATACGCAGTATTTT.

The chain carries TRBV12-3 or TRBV12-4 and TRBJ1-2; D is unclear. The CDR3 sequence is 13 residues long. V lost 3 bases and J 7 bases, leaving 12 bases between the germline ends. The CDR3 bases are TGTGCCAGCAGTTTCTCAACGGGAGGTGGCTACACCTTC. Translation: CASSFSTGGGYTF.

The J gene is TRBJ2-5, the V gene TRBV5-1; possibly TRBD2 for D (7 bases). The germline V gene has CDR1 SGHRS and CDR2 YFSETQ. The CDR3 sequence is 17 residues long. With 0 bases removed from V and 2 bases from J, the gap between germline ends came to 17 bases. Here the CDR3 reads CASSLEGGGPLQETQYF. CDR3 sequence (DNA): TGCGCCAGCAGCTTGGAGGGCGGGGGCCCCCTACAAGAGACCCAGTACTTC. The full variable domain, rest sourced from reference TRBV5-1 and TRBJ2-5, is KAGVTQTPRYLIKTRGQQVTLSCSPISGHRSVSWYQQTPGQGLQFLFEYFSETQRNKGNFPGRFSGRQFSNSRSEMNVSTLELGDSALYLCASSLEGGGPLQETQYFGPGTRLLVL.

The rearrangement uses TRBV27 and TRBJ1-3; D is uncertain. The CDR3 is 13 amino acids. Germline CDR1 is MNHEY and CDR2 is SMNVEV (reference sequence). Between the trimmed V and J ends, which lost 6 bases and 0 bases, there was a span of 6 bases. CDR3 protein: CASSLSSGNTIYF. CDR3 nucleotides: TGTGCCAGCAGCCTAAGCTCTGGAAACACCATATATTTT.

CDR3 protein: CASSSREWGFTYEQYF. The DNA of the CDR3 is TGTGCCAGCAGCTCCCGTGAATGGGGCTTTACCTACGAGCAGTACTTC. The chain employs TRBV7-9 and TRBJ2-7, with a weak D call TRBD1 (5 bases). The germline V gene encodes CDR1 SEHNR and CDR2 FQNEAQ (reference sequence). The CDR3 is made up of 16 amino acids. V gave up 4 bases and J gave up 2 bases, with 18 bases separating them. The full variable domain, its missing parts supplied by reference TRBV7-9 and TRBJ2-7, is DTGVSQNPRHKITKRGQNVTFRCDPISEHNRLYWYRQTLGQGPEFLTYFQNEAQLEKSRLLSDRFSAERPKGSFSTLEIQRTEQGDSAMYLCASSSREWGFTYEQYFGPGTRLTVT.

This clone came up once. The V and J genes are TRBV5-1 and TRBJ1-1; D is possibly TRBD1 (6 bases). This CDR3 is built from 14 residues. V lost 4 bases to trimming and J lost 4 bases, with 14 bases between them. Germline V gene data show CDR1 as SGHRS and CDR2 as YFSETQ. The CDR3 nucleotides are TGCGCCAGCAGCCCAAGACAGGCTGCCACTGAAGCTTTCTTT. This gives the protein CASSPRQAATEAFF.

This chain joins TRBV5-1 and TRBJ1-4; 10 positions agree with TRBD1. The CDR3 spans 16 residues. The V and J ends lost 1 base and 8 bases, in that order; junction bases with no gene match: 8. Germline V gives CDR1 SGHRS, CDR2 YFSETQ. CDR3 nucleotides: TGCGCCAGCAGCTTGTTCACCGGGACAGGGGAAGAAAAACTGTTTTTT. Its protein is CASSLFTGTGEEKLFF.

The chain has TRBV6-5 and TRBJ1-6, with a tentative D call TRBD1 (5 bases). Per germline, CDR1 MNHEY and CDR2 SVGAGI. Trimming took off 6 bases at V and 3 bases at J, with 12 bases between the two ends. The CDR3 sequence is 15 residues long. DNA for the CDR3: TGTGCCAGCAGCCCGCAGGGTAACTATAATTCACCCCTCCACTTT. Its translation is CASSPQGNYNSPLHF.

This chain joins TRBV5-6 and TRBJ1-1; D is uncertain. CDR3 length: 13 residues. Trimming took 0 bases from V and 5 from J, leaving 8 bases between them. Germline CDR1 is SGHDT and CDR2 is YYEEEE. CDR3 DNA sequence: TGTGCCAGCAGCTTGGAGTTGCGGACTGAAGCTTTCTTT. The encoded protein is CASSLELRTEAFF.